These T cell receptor beta chains were read from a single sample in a study of spatial heterogeneity in lung cancer. TCRdb analysed the 5' RACE reads with MiXCR anew, one entry per CDR3 protein. This sample has 2,000 or so distinct CDR3 sequences, with over 14% found just once. Sample: lung tumor tissue, taken at surgery. The receptors here all came from a male donor with early-stage non-small cell lung cancer. Both conserved end residues are part of each CDR3. D genes are given only for firm matches. Clone size is shown for a subset of rows, as once, few, many or a class of expanded clone.

clone size	D gene	V gene	J gene	CDR3 protein	CDR3 DNA
many	TRBD1	TRBV20-1	TRBJ1-4	CSARTGTGDEKLFF	TGCAGTGCTAGAACCGGGACAGGGGATGAAAAACTGTTTTTT
many	NA	TRBV7-2	TRBJ2-7	CASSLAEGAYEQYF	TGTGCCAGCAGCTTAGCGGAGGGCGCCTACGAGCAGTACTTC
large	NA	TRBV7-9	TRBJ2-3	CASSLVGPPDTQYF	TGTGCCAGCAGCTTAGTTGGGCCGCCAGATACGCAGTATTTT
medium-sized	NA	TRBV19	TRBJ2-3	CASRGGRPDTQYF	TGTGCCAGTAGAGGCGGGCGCCCAGATACGCAGTATTTT
few	TRBD2	TRBV29-1	TRBJ2-2	CSAGTSGGAGGRELFF	TGCAGCGCCGGGACTAGCGGGGGGGCCGGTGGACGGGAGCTGTTTTTT
many	NA	TRBV29-1	TRBJ1-1	CSVQVARGTEAFF	TGCAGCGTACAGGTGGCCCGAGGGACTGAAGCTTTCTTT
large	TRBD2	TRBV24-1	TRBJ2-1	CATSDLQSGTSDWEQFF	TGTGCCACCAGTGATTTGCAATCCGGGACTAGCGATTGGGAGCAGTTCTTC
NA	NA	TRBV20-1	TRBJ2-3	CSARSGSTDTQYF	TGCAGTGCTAGGAGCGGTAGCACAGATACGCAGTATTTT
medium-sized	TRBD2	TRBV20-1	TRBJ2-1	CSGTVLAGGSYNEQFF	TGCAGTGGAACGGTTCTGGCGGGAGGGTCCTACAATGAGCAGTTCTTC
medium-sized	NA	TRBV12-3/TRBV12-4	TRBJ2-3	CASSVLTDTQYF	TGTGCCAGCAGTGTCCTCACAGATACGCAGTATTTT
many	TRBD2	TRBV29-1	TRBJ2-3	CSVDLSTSANTQYF	TGCAGCGTTGACCTTTCGACTAGCGCTAATACGCAGTATTTT
many	NA	TRBV14	TRBJ2-1	CASSQDFLAVGGDEQFF	TGTGCCAGCAGCCAAGATTTCCTGGCGGTTGGTGGCGATGAGCAGTTCTTC
NA	NA	TRBV7-8	TRBJ2-1	CASSLLASSYNEQFF	TGTGCCAGCAGCTTACTAGCAAGCTCCTACAATGAGCAGTTCTTC